These 19 T cell receptor beta chains originate from one sample sequenced in a study of blood T cell repertoires in COVID-19. Measured with immunoSEQ multiplex PCR; TCRdb has only the in-frame clones, and not every one. The table records some 270,000 clones, roughly nine tenths of them present only once. Sequencing was performed on PBMCs or T cells enriched from blood (not recorded which). These receptors all stem from a woman in her thirties or forties who had recovered from COVID-19.

CDR3 bases: TGTGCCACCGGCGAACCGACAGGGGTCATCGAGCAGTACTTC. This sequence encodes CATGEPTGVIEQYF. V is TRBV24-1 and J is TRBJ2-7, with 8 bases lining up with TRBD1. From germline, CDR1 is KGHDR and CDR2 SFDVKD. CDR3 size: 14 residues. V trimming: 9 bases; J trimming: 6 bases; junction bases outside the gene matches: 12.

The rearrangement links TRBV27 to TRBJ1-2, with D unclear. The CDR3 is 13 residues long. The germline V and J ends were trimmed by 6 bases and 6 bases, with 14 bases remaining between them. CDR1 MNHEY and CDR2 SMNVEV come from the germline V gene (reference sequence). The CDR3 region has the DNA TGTGCCAGCAGCTCCACAGAGTATCATGGCTACACCTTC. Translation gives CASSSTEYHGYTF.

The chain uses TRBV2 and TRBJ1-3; 7 bases fit TRBD1. Per the germline V gene, CDR1 is SNHLY and CDR2 is FYNNEI. The CDR3 consists of 16 residues. After removal of 3 bases from V and 4 bases from J, the junction contained 9 bases not matched to a gene. CDR3 sequence (DNA): TGTGCCAGCAGTGAGGAGACAGGGCGGAGCGGAAACACCATATATTTT. As protein: CASSEETGRSGNTIYF.

The chain joins TRBV11-2 to TRBJ2-5, with 7 bases matching TRBD2. Germline V gene sequence: CDR1 SGHAT, CDR2 FQNNGV. The CDR3 is 16 residues long. V shed 1 base and J 5 bases; nucleotides not matched to a gene: 10. CDR3 bases: TGTGCCAGCAGCTTAGGGACGGCGGGAGCTCTGGAGACCCAGTACTTC. The encoded protein is CASSLGTAGALETQYF.

The V gene is TRBV19, the J gene TRBJ1-2, with a possible D match to TRBD1 (5 bases). The length of the CDR3 is 15 residues. Trimming shortened V by 1 base and J by 4 bases, and 13 bases separated the two germline ends. The germline V gene encodes CDR1 LNHDA and CDR2 SQIVND (reference sequence). CDR3 DNA: TGTGCCAGTAGTATAGTAGGCAGGGAAGGCTATGGCTACACCTTC. This translates into CASSIVGREGYGYTF.

In its sample, this clone was seen once. The chain has TRBV19 and TRBJ1-2, with TRBD1 as a possible D gene (6 bases). Germline V gives CDR1 LNHDA, CDR2 SQIVND (reference sequence). The CDR3 length is 12 residues. The ends were cut back, 7 bases at V and 8 bases at J, with 14 bases in the middle. CDR3 in amino acids: CASTDSPRGYTF. The DNA for the CDR3 is TGTGCCAGTACGGACAGCCCGAGGGGCTACACCTTC. The full variable domain, its missing parts supplied by reference TRBV19 and TRBJ1-2, is DGGITQSPKYLFRKEGQNVTLSCEQNLNHDAMYWYRQDPGQGLRLIYYSQIVNDFQKGDIAEGYSVSREKKESFPLTVTSAQKNPTAFYLCASTDSPRGYTFGSGTRLTVV.

In its sample, this clone was seen once. The V and J genes are TRBV5-4 and TRBJ2-1, with D tentatively TRBD2 (6 bases). The germline gives CDR1 SGHNT, CDR2 YYREEE (reference sequence). CDR3 length: 17 amino acids. V shed 2 bases and J shed 1 base, with 16 bases lying between them. The CDR3 reads CASSFGGTGVSYNEQFF. The CDR3 nucleotides are TGTGCCAGCAGCTTCGGAGGGACGGGAGTTTCCTACAATGAGCAGTTCTTC.

The chain links TRBV7-2 to TRBJ1-2; tentatively, D is TRBD1 (5 bases). Trimming removed 5 bases from V and 4 bases from J, with 11 bases in between. The germline gives CDR1 SGHTA, CDR2 FQGNSA. The length of the CDR3 is 13 residues. CDR3 DNA: TGTGCCAGCAGCCCCGACAGATTCTATGGCTACACCTTC. This encodes CASSPDRFYGYTF. Looking up the rest from reference TRBV7-2 and TRBJ1-2 gives the full variable domain: GAGVSQSPSNKVTEKGKDVELRCDPISGHTALYWYRQSLGQGLEFLIYFQGNSAPDKSGLPSDRFSAERTGGSVSTLTIQRTQQEDSAVYLCASSPDRFYGYTFGSGTRLTVV.

The rearrangement uses TRBV10-3 and TRBJ1-5; no clear D gene. Germline lookup yields CDR1 ENHRY and CDR2 SYGVKD. V dropped 4 bases and J dropped 7 bases, with 11 bases sitting between them. This CDR3 comprises 13 residues. The CDR3 loop is CAISGSSSQPQHF. CDR3 bases: TGTGCCATCAGTGGATCGAGTTCCCAGCCCCAGCATTTT.

This chain uses TRBV6-5 with TRBJ1-2; D is ambiguous. CDR3 length: 13 amino acids. V lost 0 bases and J 7 bases, leaving 9 bases between the germline ends. Germline CDR1 reads MNHEY; CDR2 reads SVGAGI. CDR3: CASSYSEAGGYTF. For the CDR3, the DNA is TGTGCCAGCAGTTACTCGGAGGCGGGTGGCTACACCTTC.

This clone showed up just once. The CDR3 DNA is TGTGCCAGCAGCCAATCTGGGGCAGCTTACACTGAAGCTTTCTTT. Translating it yields CASSQSGAAYTEAFF. This chain connects TRBV4-2 to TRBJ1-1; possible D gene TRBD1, 5 bases. Trimming removed 2 bases from V and 3 bases from J, with 13 bases in between. Germline values: CDR1 LGHNA, CDR2 YNFKEQ. This CDR3 contains 15 residues.

The gene calls are TRBV12-3 or TRBV12-4 and TRBJ1-1; D not resolved. V lost 3 bases, J lost 2 bases, and 7 bases lay in between. CDR3 length: 13 amino acids. CDR3 in amino acids: CASSFYLNTEAFF. CDR3 DNA: TGTGCCAGCAGTTTTTATCTTAACACTGAAGCTTTCTTT.

The rearrangement joins TRBV6-2 or TRBV6-3 to TRBJ2-2; 11 bases align to TRBD2. Per germline, CDR1 MNHEY and CDR2 SVGEGT. The V gene end was trimmed by 0 bases and the J gene end by 2 bases; junction bases not matched to a gene: 2. This CDR3 spans 17 amino acids. CDR3 nucleotide sequence: TGTGCCAGCAGTTACTCGACTAGCGGGAAAAACACCGGGGAGCTGTTTTTT. Translation gives CASSYSTSGKNTGELFF.

V is TRBV7-2 and J is TRBJ1-2, with no clear D. Trimming took 4 bases from V and 7 from J, leaving 16 bases between them. The CDR3 has 14 amino acids. The germline V gene has CDR1 SGHTA and CDR2 FQGNSA. CDR3 protein: CASSSLVSSSGYTF. In DNA form, the CDR3 reads TGTGCCAGCAGCTCCCTCGTTTCTTCCTCTGGCTACACCTTC. The full variable domain, its missing parts supplied by reference TRBV7-2 and TRBJ1-2, is GAGVSQSPSNKVTEKGKDVELRCDPISGHTALYWYRQSLGQGLEFLIYFQGNSAPDKSGLPSDRFSAERTGGSVSTLTIQRTQQEDSAVYLCASSSLVSSSGYTFGSGTRLTVV.

The rearrangement links TRBV21-1 to TRBJ2-7; the table gives TRBD1 as D, unverified against the DNA. TRBV21-1 is labeled a pseudogene. This CDR3 region has 21 residues. CDR3 DNA sequence: TGTGCCAGCAGCAAAGCGCTCTGCGACAGAGAGGTCTCACTTGGCTCCTACGAGCAGTACTTC. Its translation: CASSKALCDREVSLGSYEQYF.

The chain uses TRBV7-8 and TRBJ2-1; possibly TRBD2 for D (7 bases). Germline CDR1 reads SGHVS; CDR2 reads FQNEAQ. Trimming removed 4 bases from V and 8 bases from J, with 27 bases in between. This CDR3 region has 18 residues. Written as DNA, the CDR3 is TGTGCCAGCAGCTCGAGGGGGTCTAGCGGAGCCCAGCCCTATGAGCAGTTCTTC. It specifies CASSSRGSSGAQPYEQFF. The entire variable domain, with the rest obtained from reference TRBV7-8 and TRBJ2-1, is as follows: GAGVSQSPRYKVAKRGQDVALRCDPISGHVSLFWYQQALGQGPEFLTYFQNEAQLDKSGLPSDRFFAERPEGSVSTLKIQRTQQEDSAVYLCASSSRGSSGAQPYEQFFGPGTRLTVL.

This clone was observed once. The rearrangement joins TRBV5-1 to TRBJ2-1, with a possible D match to TRBD1 (5 bases). V lost 4 bases and J lost 2, with 13 bases in between. Germline CDR1 SGHRS, CDR2 YFSETQ. The CDR3 runs 15 residues. CDR3 sequence: CASSPPGAAYNEQFF. The CDR3 nucleotides read TGCGCCAGCAGCCCGCCTGGGGCGGCCTACAATGAGCAGTTCTTC.

The chain combines TRBV5-4 with TRBJ1-4; D not certain. V was shortened by 3 bases and J by 8 bases, with 14 bases between the two germline ends. Per germline, CDR1 SGHNT and CDR2 YYREEE (reference sequence). The CDR3 runs 14 residues. The CDR3 loop reads CASSSTKSGEKLFF. In DNA form, the CDR3 reads TGTGCCAGCAGCTCGACAAAATCCGGCGAAAAACTGTTTTTT.

The V gene is TRBV7-2, the J gene TRBJ2-2; D is perhaps TRBD1 (6 bases). This CDR3 has 19 residues. The V gene lost 1 base and the J gene lost 4 bases, with 22 bases spanning the gap. Germline CDR1 and CDR2: SGHTA and FQGNSA. CDR3 in amino acids: CASSLVLVYRVSTTGELFF. The CDR3 DNA reads as TGTGCCAGCAGCTTAGTCTTGGTCTACAGGGTGTCGACCACCGGGGAGCTGTTTTTT.